The source of this T cell receptor (beta chain) is a study of T cell responses to AZD1222 COVID-19 vaccine. Whole-study results and caveats: The CD4 TCRs associated with vaccination extended across spike and predominated at 160-218 and 743-854.

The CDR3 runs 14 residues. Germline V gene lookup returns CDR1 SGHTA and CDR2 FQGTGA. V shed 4 bases, J shed 5 bases, and the junction held 5 bases outside the gene matches. To note about this clone: The antigen is not known.

TCRdb's copy holds only in-frame clones and misses some; the assay was immunoSEQ multiplex PCR. The data contain about 160,000 clones, about nine tenths of them singletons. The sequenced sample was peripheral blood, obtained on day 0 of AZD1222 vaccination. The chain joins TRBV7-3 to TRBJ1-2, with 9 bases lining up with TRBD1. The source of this sequence is an adult in good health. CDR3 region: CASSSAGQGYGYTF. The DNA for the CDR3 is TGTGCCAGCAGCTCCGCGGGACAGGGATATGGCTACACCTTC.